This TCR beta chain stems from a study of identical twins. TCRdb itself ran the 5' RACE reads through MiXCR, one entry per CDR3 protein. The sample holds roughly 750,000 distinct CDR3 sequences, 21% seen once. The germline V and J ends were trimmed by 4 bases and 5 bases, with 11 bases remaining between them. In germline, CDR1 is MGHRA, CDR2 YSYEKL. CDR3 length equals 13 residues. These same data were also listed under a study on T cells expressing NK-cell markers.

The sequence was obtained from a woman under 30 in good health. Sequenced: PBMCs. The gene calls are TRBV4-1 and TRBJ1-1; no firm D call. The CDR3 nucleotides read TGCGCCAGCAGCCCTGGTTGGAGGACTGAAGCTTTCTTT. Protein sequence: CASSPGWRTEAFF.